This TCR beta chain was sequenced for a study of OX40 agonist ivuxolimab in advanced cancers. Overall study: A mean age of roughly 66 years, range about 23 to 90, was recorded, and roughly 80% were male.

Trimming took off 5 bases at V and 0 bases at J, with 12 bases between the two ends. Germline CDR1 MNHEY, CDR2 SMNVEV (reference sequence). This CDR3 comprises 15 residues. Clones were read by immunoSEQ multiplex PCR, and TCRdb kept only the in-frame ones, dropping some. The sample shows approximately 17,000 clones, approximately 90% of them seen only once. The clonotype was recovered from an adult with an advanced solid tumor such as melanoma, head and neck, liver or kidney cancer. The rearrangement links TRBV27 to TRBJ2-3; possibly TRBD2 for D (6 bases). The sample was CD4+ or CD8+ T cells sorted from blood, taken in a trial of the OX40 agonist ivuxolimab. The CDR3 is CASSRGITSTDTQYF. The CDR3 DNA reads TGTGCCAGCAGTCGGGGGATCACTAGCACAGATACGCAGTATTTT.